This T cell receptor (beta chain) was profiled in a study of T cells in Graves' hyperthyroidism and ophthalmopathy. Diagnoses were made from clinical symptoms, serum measures (thyroxine and TRAb), thyroid ultrasound and orbital computed tomography. TCR beta CDR3 regions were amplified from RNA transcripts. First-round RT-PCR with HTBI primers amplified the TCR CDR3 region. MiXCR, applied by TCRdb to the multiplex PCR reads, yields one record per CDR3 protein. This table has 500,000 to 800,000 distinct CDR3 sequences, 45% appearing once. This CDR3 is built from 13 residues. V was pared by 9 bases and J by 0 bases, with 2 bases of the junction left unmatched. CDR1 is LNHNV, CDR2 YYDKDF, per germline (reference sequence).

This clonotype was obtained from an adult man with Graves' disease, either hyperthyroidism or ophthalmopathy (not recorded which). Sequenced material: peripheral blood or thyroid tissue (not recorded which). The chain carries TRBV15 and TRBJ1-5; 7 positions agree with TRBD1. As DNA, the CDR3 is TGTGCCACGACAGGGAATAGCAATCAGCCCCAGCATTTT. This sequence encodes CATTGNSNQPQHF.